This passage covers 10 T cell receptor beta chains from one sample sequenced in a study of response to subunit inactivated influenza vaccine. MiXCR, run by TCRdb on the RT-PCR reads, gives a single entry per CDR3 protein. The sample shows 500,000 to 550,000 distinct CDR3 sequences, around 25% of them seen only once. This sample also belongs to another study, concerning T cells expressing NK-cell markers. Per that paper: For TCR beta, cDNA was produced by 5'RACE template switching with UMIs.

Material: CD4+ T cells sorted from PBMCs, obtained roughly 12 days after vaccination. The receptors derive from a man over 45 who received an inactivated influenza vaccine.

The chain links TRBV11-3 to TRBJ2-1; D is possibly TRBD2 (5 bases). This CDR3 is built from 15 residues. Germline V gene sequence: CDR1 SGHNT, CDR2 YENEEA. Trimming shortened V by 4 bases and J by 1 base, and 11 bases separated the two germline ends. CDR3 protein: CASSSGIVSYNEQFF. The CDR3 DNA follows: TGTGCCAGCAGCTCGGGGATCGTTTCCTACAATGAGCAGTTCTTC.

This chain connects TRBV5-1 to TRBJ2-3, with 8 bases aligning to TRBD1. Unmatched junction bases numbered 10, after V lost 2 bases and J lost 5 bases. CDR3 size: 16 residues. Germline CDR1 is SGHRS and CDR2 is YFSETQ. The CDR3 is CASSLEGQARGDTQYF. Here the CDR3 DNA reads TGCGCCAGCAGCTTAGAGGGACAGGCCCGTGGAGATACGCAGTATTTT.

The chain recombines TRBV12-3 or TRBV12-4 with TRBJ2-6, with 10 bases identical to TRBD1. CDR3 length: 17 residues. J lost 4 bases, V lost 9 bases, and 12 bases had no gene match. CDR3 protein: CASLARDRGSGANVLTF. CDR3 sequence (DNA): TGTGCCAGTCTAGCTCGGGACAGGGGATCAGGGGCCAACGTCCTGACTTTC.

The chain's CDR3 is CASSSLAGGRYEQFF. The CDR3 coding sequence is TGTGCCAGCAGCTCTTTAGCGGGAGGGCGATATGAGCAGTTCTTC. The chain carries TRBV5-4 and TRBJ2-1; TRBD2 agrees at 11 bases. V lost 3 bases and J lost 8; bases outside the gene matches: 7. CDR1 and CDR2 from the germline V gene are SGHNT and YYREEE (reference sequence). The length of the CDR3 is 15 residues.

The genes are TRBV5-1 and TRBJ1-1; D is unresolved. Trimming pared 2 bases from V and 7 bases from J, leaving 12 bases between. Germline-derived CDR1 and CDR2 are SGHRS and YFSETQ. The CDR3 is made up of 13 amino acids. In DNA, the CDR3 is TGCGCCAGCAGCTTTGGCGGCCGCAATGAAGCTTTCTTT. Its protein product is CASSFGGRNEAFF.

This clonotype appeared a few times. The CDR3 loop reads CSAPSWDADTQYF. CDR3 nucleotides: TGCAGTGCTCCAAGTTGGGACGCAGATACGCAGTATTTT. This chain links TRBV20-1 with TRBJ2-3; D could derive from TRBD1 or TRBD2 (5 bases each). Germline lookup yields CDR1 DFQATT and CDR2 SNEGSKA (reference sequence). V lost 5 bases to trimming and J lost 4 bases, with 13 bases between them. There are 13 residues in the CDR3.

This clonotype showed up many times. The chain is built from TRBV2 and TRBJ2-3; 7 bases agree with TRBD1. The CDR3 loop spans 14 amino acids. In germline, CDR1 is SNHLY, CDR2 FYNNEI. Trimming took 8 bases from V and 0 from J; bases not matched to a gene: 5. CDR3 sequence: CASRRDRSTDTQYF. The DNA of the CDR3 is TGTGCCAGCCGCCGGGACAGAAGCACAGATACGCAGTATTTT.

This clonotype was recorded a few times. The chain has TRBV11-2 and TRBJ1-1; TRBD1 is a possible D gene (6 bases). V lost 5 bases to trimming and J lost 5 bases, with 12 bases between them. CDR1 and CDR2 (germline): SGHAT, FQNNGV. The CDR3 has 13 residues. The CDR3 region has the DNA TGTGCCAGCAGCCGTCAGGGGCATACTGAAGCTTTCTTT. Its protein product is CASSRQGHTEAFF. Full variable domain (remainder filled in from reference TRBV11-2 and TRBJ1-1): EAGVAQSPRYKIIEKRQSVAFWCNPISGHATLYWYQQILGQGPKLLIQFQNNGVVDDSQLPKDRFSAERLKGVDSTLKIQPAKLEDSAVYLCASSRQGHTEAFFGQGTRLTVV.

V gene TRBV12-3 or TRBV12-4 combines with J gene TRBJ2-3, with 9 positions matching TRBD2. The CDR3 covers 14 residues. The V and J ends lost 10 bases and 2 bases, in that order; junction bases with no gene match: 7. The CDR3 reads CATTSGGITDTQYF. The CDR3 DNA reads as TGTGCCACAACAAGCGGGGGGATCACAGATACGCAGTATTTT.

Many counts were recorded for this clonotype. The V call is TRBV5-7, the J call TRBJ1-2; 10 bases map to TRBD1. TRBV5-7 is an open reading frame, and its role is uncertain. This CDR3 comprises 15 residues. With V trimmed by 0 bases and J by 7 bases, 6 bases remained unmatched. The CDR3 nucleotides read TGTGCCAGCAGCTTGGAAGGACAGGGGGAGTTTGGCTACACCTTC. This codes for CASSLEGQGEFGYTF.